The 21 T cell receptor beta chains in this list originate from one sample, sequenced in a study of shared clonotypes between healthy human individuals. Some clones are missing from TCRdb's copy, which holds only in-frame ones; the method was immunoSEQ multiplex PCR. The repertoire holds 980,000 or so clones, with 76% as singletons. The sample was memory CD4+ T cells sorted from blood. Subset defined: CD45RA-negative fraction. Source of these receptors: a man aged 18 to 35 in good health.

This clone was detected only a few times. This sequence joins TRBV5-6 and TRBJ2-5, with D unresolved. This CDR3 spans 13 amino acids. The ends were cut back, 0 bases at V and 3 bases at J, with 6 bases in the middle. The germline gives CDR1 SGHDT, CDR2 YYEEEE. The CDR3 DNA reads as TGTGCCAGCAGCTTGGTTTCCGAAGAGACCCAGTACTTC. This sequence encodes CASSLVSEETQYF.

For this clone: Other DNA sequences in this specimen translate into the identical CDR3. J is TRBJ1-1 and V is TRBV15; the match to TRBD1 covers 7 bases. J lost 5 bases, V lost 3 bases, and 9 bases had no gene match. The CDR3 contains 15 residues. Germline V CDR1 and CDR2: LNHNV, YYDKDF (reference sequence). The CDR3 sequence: CATSSERGLGTEAFF. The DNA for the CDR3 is TGTGCCACCAGCAGTGAAAGGGGGCTGGGAACTGAAGCTTTCTTT.

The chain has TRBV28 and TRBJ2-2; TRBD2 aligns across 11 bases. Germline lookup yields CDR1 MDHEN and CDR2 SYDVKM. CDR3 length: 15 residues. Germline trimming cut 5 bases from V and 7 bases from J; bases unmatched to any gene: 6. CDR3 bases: TGTGCCAGCAGTCCTAGCGGGGGGCAGTTCGGGGAGCTGTTTTTT. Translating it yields CASSPSGGQFGELFF. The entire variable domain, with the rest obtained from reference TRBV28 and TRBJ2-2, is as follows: DVKVTQSSRYLVKRTGEKVFLECVQDMDHENMFWYRQDPGLGLRLIYFSYDVKMKEKGDIPEGYSVSREKKERFSLILESASTNQTSMYLCASSPSGGQFGELFFGEGSRLTVL.

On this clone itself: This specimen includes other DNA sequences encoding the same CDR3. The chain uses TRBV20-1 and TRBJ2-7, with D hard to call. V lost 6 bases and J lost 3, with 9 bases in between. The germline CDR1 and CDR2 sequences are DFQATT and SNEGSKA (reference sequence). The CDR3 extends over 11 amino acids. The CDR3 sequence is CSAKGVYEQYF. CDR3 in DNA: TGCAGTGCAAAGGGTGTCTACGAGCAGTACTTC.

The CDR3 region has the DNA TGTGCCAGTAGTCCCTCCCCACGAGAGCAGTTCTTC. It is translated as CASSPSPREQFF. The J gene is TRBJ2-1, the V gene TRBV19, with D hard to call. Germline V lookup: CDR1 LNHDA, CDR2 SQIVND (reference sequence). V shed 5 bases and J shed 10 bases, with 12 bases lying between them. The length of the CDR3 is 12 residues.

In DNA, the CDR3 is TGTGCCAGCAGCACCACCGTCGGGACAGGGGTCGGCAATCAGCCCCAGCATTTT. Translating it yields CASSTTVGTGVGNQPQHF. The genes are TRBV5-5 and TRBJ1-5; 10 nucleotides align to TRBD1. This CDR3 has 18 residues. CDR1 is SGHKS and CDR2 is YYEKEE in the germline V gene (reference sequence). With V trimmed by 4 bases and J by 2 bases, 12 bases remained unmatched.

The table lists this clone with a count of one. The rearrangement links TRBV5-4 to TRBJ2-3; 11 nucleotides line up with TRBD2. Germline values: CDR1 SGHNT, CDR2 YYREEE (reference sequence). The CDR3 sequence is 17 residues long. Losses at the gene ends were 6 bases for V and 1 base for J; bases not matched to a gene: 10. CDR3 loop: CASTATSGAGGTDTQYF. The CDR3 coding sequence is TGTGCCAGCACCGCGACTAGCGGGGCGGGTGGCACAGATACGCAGTATTTT.

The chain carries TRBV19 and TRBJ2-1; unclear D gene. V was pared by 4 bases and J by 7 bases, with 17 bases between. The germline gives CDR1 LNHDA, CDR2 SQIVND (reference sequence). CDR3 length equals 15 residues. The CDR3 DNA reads TGTGCCAGTAGTAGTGACTCACTATTCGCGAATGAGCAGTTCTTC. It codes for CASSSDSLFANEQFF.

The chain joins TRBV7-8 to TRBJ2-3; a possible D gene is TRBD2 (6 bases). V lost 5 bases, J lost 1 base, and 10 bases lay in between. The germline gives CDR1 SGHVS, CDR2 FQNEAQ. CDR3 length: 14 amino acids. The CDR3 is CASSPGGGTDTQYF. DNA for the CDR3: TGTGCCAGCAGCCCCGGCGGGGGCACAGATACGCAGTATTTT.

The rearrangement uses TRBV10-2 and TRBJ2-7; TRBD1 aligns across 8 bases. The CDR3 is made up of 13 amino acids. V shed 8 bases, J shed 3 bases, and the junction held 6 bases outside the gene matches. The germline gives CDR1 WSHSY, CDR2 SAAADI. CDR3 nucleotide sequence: TGCGCCAGCTACGACAGGGGATTCTACGAGCAGTACTTC. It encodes CASYDRGFYEQYF.

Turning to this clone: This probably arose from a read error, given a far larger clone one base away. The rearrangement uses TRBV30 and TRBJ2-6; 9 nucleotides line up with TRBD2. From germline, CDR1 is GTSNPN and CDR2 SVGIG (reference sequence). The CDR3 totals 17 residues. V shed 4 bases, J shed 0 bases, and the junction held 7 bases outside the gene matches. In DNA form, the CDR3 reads TGTGCCTGGAATCGTAGCGGGGGTTCCTCTGGGGCCAACGTCCTGACTTTC. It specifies CAWNRSGGSSGANVLTF.

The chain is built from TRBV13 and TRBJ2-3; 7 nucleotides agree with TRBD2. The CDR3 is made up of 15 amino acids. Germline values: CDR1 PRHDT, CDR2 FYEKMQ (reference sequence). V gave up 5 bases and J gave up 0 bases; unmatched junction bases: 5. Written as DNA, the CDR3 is TGTGCCAGCAGCCAAAGCGGGGTTAGCACAGATACGCAGTATTTT. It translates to CASSQSGVSTDTQYF.

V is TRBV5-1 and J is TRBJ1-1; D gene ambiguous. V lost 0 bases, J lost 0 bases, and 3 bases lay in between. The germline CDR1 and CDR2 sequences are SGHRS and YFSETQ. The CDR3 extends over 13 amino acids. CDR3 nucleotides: TGCGCCAGCAGCTTGGCAGTGAACACTGAAGCTTTCTTT. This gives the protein CASSLAVNTEAFF. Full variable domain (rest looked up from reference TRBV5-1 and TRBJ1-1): KAGVTQTPRYLIKTRGQQVTLSCSPISGHRSVSWYQQTPGQGLQFLFEYFSETQRNKGNFPGRFSGRQFSNSRSEMNVSTLELGDSALYLCASSLAVNTEAFFGQGTRLTVV.

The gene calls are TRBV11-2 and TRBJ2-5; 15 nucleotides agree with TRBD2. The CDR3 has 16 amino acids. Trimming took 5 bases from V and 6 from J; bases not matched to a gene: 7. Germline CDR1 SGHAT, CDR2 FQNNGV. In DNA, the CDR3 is TGTGCCAGCAGCCCGGGACTAGCGGGAGGTGGGAAGACCCAGTACTTC. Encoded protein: CASSPGLAGGGKTQYF.

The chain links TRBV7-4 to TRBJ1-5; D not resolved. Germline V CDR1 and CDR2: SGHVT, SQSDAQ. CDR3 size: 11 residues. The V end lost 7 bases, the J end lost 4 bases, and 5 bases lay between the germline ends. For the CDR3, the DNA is TGTGCCAGCATCCCAAATCAGCCCCAGCATTTT. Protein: CASIPNQPQHF.

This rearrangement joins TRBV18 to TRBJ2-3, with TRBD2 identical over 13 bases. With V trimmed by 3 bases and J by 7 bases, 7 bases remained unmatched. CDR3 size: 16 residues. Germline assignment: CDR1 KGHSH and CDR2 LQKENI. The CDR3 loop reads CASSPDGLAGDHTQYF. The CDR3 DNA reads TGTGCCAGCTCACCGGACGGACTAGCGGGGGACCATACGCAGTATTTT.

CDR3 in DNA: TGTGCCACCCAACGACTTGGGGGGGCTAATGAAAAACTGTTTTTT. As protein: CATQRLGGANEKLFF. The chain combines TRBV15 with TRBJ1-4, with D perhaps matching TRBD1 (5 bases). CDR3 length: 15 amino acids. Germline assignment: CDR1 LNHNV and CDR2 YYDKDF (reference sequence). Trimming took 8 bases from V and 3 from J, leaving 16 bases between them.

CDR3 amino acids: CSARSGVEAFF. The CDR3 nucleotides read TGCAGTGCTAGGTCGGGGGTTGAAGCTTTCTTT. The V call is TRBV20-1, the J call TRBJ1-1; tentative D call: TRBD1 (5 bases). Trimming removed 3 bases from V and 7 bases from J, with 9 bases in between. The CDR3 is made up of 11 amino acids. Germline CDR1 DFQATT, CDR2 SNEGSKA (reference sequence).

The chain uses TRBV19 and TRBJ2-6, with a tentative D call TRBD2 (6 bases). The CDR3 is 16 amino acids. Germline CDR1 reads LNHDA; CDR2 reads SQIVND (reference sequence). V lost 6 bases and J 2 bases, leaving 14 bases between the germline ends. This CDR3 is CASRSPSGAGANVLTF. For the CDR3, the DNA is TGTGCCAGTAGGTCCCCCTCGGGAGCTGGGGCCAACGTCCTGACTTTC.

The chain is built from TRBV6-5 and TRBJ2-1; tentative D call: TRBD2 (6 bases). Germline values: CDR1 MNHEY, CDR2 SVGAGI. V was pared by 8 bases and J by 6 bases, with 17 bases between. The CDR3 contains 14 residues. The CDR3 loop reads CASLDLGGGNEQFF. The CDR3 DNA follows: TGTGCCAGCCTAGATTTGGGGGGAGGCAATGAGCAGTTCTTC.

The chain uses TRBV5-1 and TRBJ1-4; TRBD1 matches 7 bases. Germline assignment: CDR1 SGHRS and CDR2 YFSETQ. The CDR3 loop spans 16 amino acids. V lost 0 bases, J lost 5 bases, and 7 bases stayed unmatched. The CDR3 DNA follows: TGCGCCAGCAGCTTGGGCGGACAGGTCCTGAATGAAAAACTGTTTTTT. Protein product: CASSLGGQVLNEKLFF. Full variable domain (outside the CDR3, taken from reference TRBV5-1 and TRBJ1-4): KAGVTQTPRYLIKTRGQQVTLSCSPISGHRSVSWYQQTPGQGLQFLFEYFSETQRNKGNFPGRFSGRQFSNSRSEMNVSTLELGDSALYLCASSLGGQVLNEKLFFGSGTQLSVL.